One sample yielded the 26 T cell receptor beta chains listed below, sequenced in a study of TIL therapy for anti-PD-1-resistant metastatic lung cancer. The immunoSEQ assay was v3. Clones were sequenced by immunoSEQ multiplex PCR, and TCRdb holds only the in-frame ones, with some missing. This table holds approximately 87,000 clones, around 71% found once. Time point: pre-treatment sample, taken before nivolumab and TIL therapy. Most excised metastases sampled were pleural nodules or supraclavicular lymph nodes. Sequenced here: tumor tissue, sampled at baseline. These receptors all stem from a person between 25 and 80 years old with non-small cell lung cancer.

The rearrangement uses TRBV11-2 and TRBJ2-3, with 8 bases fitting TRBD1. V lost 1 base, J lost 2 bases, and 8 bases stayed unmatched. The CDR3 consists of 17 residues. Germline assignment: CDR1 SGHAT and CDR2 FQNNGV. CDR3 in amino acids: CASSLGATGGNTDTQYF. For the CDR3, the DNA is TGTGCCAGCAGCTTAGGCGCAACAGGGGGAAACACAGATACGCAGTATTTT.

This sequence joins TRBV28 and TRBJ2-5; weak D call: TRBD1 (6 bases). The CDR3 runs to 14 residues. Trimming pared 6 bases from V and 3 bases from J, leaving 14 bases between. Germline CDR1 and CDR2: MDHEN and SYDVKM. The CDR3 here is CASSHRAREETQYF. The CDR3, as DNA: TGTGCCAGCAGCCACAGGGCCCGGGAAGAGACCCAGTACTTC.

There are a few counts of this clone. The rearrangement joins TRBV4-1 to TRBJ2-7; tentative D call: TRBD2 (6 bases). Germline CDR1 is MGHRA and CDR2 is YSYEKL. The ends were cut back, 3 bases at V and 0 bases at J, with 9 bases in the middle. The CDR3 consists of 14 residues. In DNA, the CDR3 is TGCGCCAGCAGCCAGGGGCGGGACTCCTACGAGCAGTACTTC. The encoded protein is CASSQGRDSYEQYF.

J is TRBJ2-7 and V is TRBV20-1, with D possibly being TRBD1 (5 bases). Germline-derived CDR1 and CDR2 are DFQATT and SNEGSKA (reference sequence). This CDR3 spans 11 amino acids. Trimming removed 3 bases at V and 5 bases at J, with 8 bases between. CDR3 residues: CSASQGNEQYF. DNA for the CDR3: TGCAGTGCTAGCCAGGGAAACGAGCAGTACTTC.

The chain joins TRBV6-2 or TRBV6-3 to TRBJ2-1; 7 bases are a match to TRBD2. V dropped 4 bases and J dropped 0; count of bases not matched to a gene: 6. Germline loops: CDR1 MNHEY, CDR2 SVGEGT. The CDR3 loop spans 16 amino acids. The CDR3 is CASSSRWTSSYNEQFF. The CDR3 nucleotides read TGTGCCAGCAGTTCCCGCTGGACTAGCTCCTACAATGAGCAGTTCTTC.

The chain is built from TRBV19 and TRBJ1-2, with 7 bases that match TRBD1. CDR1 is LNHDA, CDR2 SQIVND, per germline (reference sequence). The J segment lost 7 bases and the V segment lost 9 bases, leaving 11 bases of the junction unmatched. This CDR3 is built from 13 residues. CDR3 in amino acids: CASSGTARSGYTF. The CDR3 nucleotides read TGTGCCAGCTCCGGGACAGCAAGGAGTGGCTACACCTTC.

The chain is built from TRBV4-1 and TRBJ2-3; 9 nucleotides match TRBD2. The CDR3 length is 16 residues. V shed 0 bases, J shed 7 bases, and the junction held 8 bases outside the gene matches. Germline V CDR1 and CDR2: MGHRA, YSYEKL. Here the CDR3 reads CASSQDLAGGSYTQYF. The CDR3 DNA is TGCGCCAGCAGCCAAGATCTTGCGGGGGGGAGTTATACGCAGTATTTT.

The chain carries TRBV7-9 and TRBJ1-4; 7 positions agree with TRBD1. Germline V gene lookup returns CDR1 SEHNR and CDR2 FQNEAQ (reference sequence). With 4 bases clipped from V and 8 bases from J, the junction kept 7 bases outside the gene matches. The CDR3 is 14 residues long. The CDR3: CASSYRGIGEKLFF. CDR3 DNA: TGTGCCAGCAGCTACAGGGGAATTGGAGAAAAACTGTTTTTT.

This chain joins TRBV28 and TRBJ2-6; perhaps TRBD1 as D (6 bases). CDR3 length: 15 residues. V lost 8 bases and J lost 0, with 11 bases in between. Germline V lookup: CDR1 MDHEN, CDR2 SYDVKM. The CDR3 DNA sequence: TGTGCCAGCCGCGGACAGACCTCTGGGGCCAACGTCCTGACTTTC. It yields the protein CASRGQTSGANVLTF. Full variable domain (missing parts from reference TRBV28 and TRBJ2-6): DVKVTQSSRYLVKRTGEKVFLECVQDMDHENMFWYRQDPGLGLRLIYFSYDVKMKEKGDIPEGYSVSREKKERFSLILESASTNQTSMYLCASRGQTSGANVLTFGAGSRLTVL.

V gene TRBV3-1 (or the pseudogene TRBV3-2) combines with J gene TRBJ2-7; tentatively, D is TRBD1 (5 bases). Trimming shortened V by 0 bases and J by 4 bases, and 16 bases separated the two germline ends. The CDR3 is 16 residues long. Germline V gene lookup returns CDR1 LGHDT and CDR2 YNNKEL (reference sequence). The CDR3 spells CASSQDLKRQPYEQYF. The CDR3 DNA sequence: TGTGCCAGCAGCCAAGATCTAAAACGACAGCCTTACGAGCAGTACTTC.

This clone was seen ten or more times. The chain recombines TRBV6-5 with TRBJ1-4; D gene uncertain. The germline gives CDR1 MNHEY, CDR2 SVGAGI. This CDR3 is 16 amino acids long. Trimming left V 2 bases short and J 3 bases short, with 13 bases between. The CDR3 sequence is CASSYDWRLSNEKLFF. CDR3 DNA sequence: TGTGCCAGCAGTTACGACTGGCGGCTTTCTAATGAAAAACTGTTTTTT.

CDR3 DNA sequence: TGCGCCAGCAGCCAAGACAGGGGGCCCTCCTACGAGCAGTACTTC. This encodes CASSQDRGPSYEQYF. The V gene is TRBV4-1, the J gene TRBJ2-7; 8 bases match TRBD1. Looked up from germline, CDR1 is MGHRA and CDR2 is YSYEKL. V dropped 0 bases and J dropped 0; count of bases not matched to a gene: 1. The CDR3 runs 15 residues.

The chain couples TRBV4-2 to TRBJ2-6; 9 nucleotides line up with TRBD2. Trimming removed 3 bases from V and 0 bases from J; junction bases left unmatched: 6. This CDR3 comprises 18 residues. Germline CDR1 reads LGHNA; CDR2 reads YNFKEQ. CDR3 in DNA: TGTGCCAGCAGCCAGATAGCGGGAGCGAGCTCTGGGGCCAACGTCCTGACTTTC. Encoded protein: CASSQIAGASSGANVLTF.

This clone was found a few times. V gene TRBV5-5 combines with J gene TRBJ2-7; 8 bases align to TRBD1. The CDR3 is made up of 13 amino acids. The trim removed 4 bases at V and 4 bases at J, leaving 4 bases unmatched. Per the germline V gene, CDR1 is SGHKS and CDR2 is YYEKEE (reference sequence). CDR3 in amino acids: CASSAWTGYEQYF. DNA of the CDR3: TGTGCCAGCAGCGCCTGGACAGGGTACGAGCAGTACTTC. Full variable domain (missing parts from reference TRBV5-5 and TRBJ2-7): DAGVTQSPTHLIKTRGQQVTLRCSPISGHKSVSWYQQVLGQGPQFIFQYYEKEERGRGNFPDRFSARQFPNYSSELNVNALLLGDSALYLCASSAWTGYEQYFGPGTRLTVT.

The V call is TRBV30, the J call TRBJ1-2; 9 nucleotides match TRBD1. This CDR3 is built from 21 residues. V shed 0 bases, J shed 5 bases, and the junction held 25 bases outside the gene matches. The germline CDR1 and CDR2 sequences are GTSNPN and SVGIG (reference sequence). The CDR3 protein is CAWSVSGTGSRFAIPTYGYTF. The CDR3 DNA sequence: TGTGCCTGGAGTGTCTCCGGGACAGGGTCTCGATTTGCGATCCCCACTTATGGCTACACCTTC. Based on the CDR3 plus reference TRBV30 and TRBJ1-2, the full variable domain is SQTIHQWPATLVQPVGSPLSLECTVEGTSNPNLYWYRQAAGRGLQLLFYSVGIGQISSEVPQNLSASRPQDRQFILSSKKLLLSDSGFYLCAWSVSGTGSRFAIPTYGYTFGSGTRLTVV.

The chain carries TRBV28 and TRBJ1-1, with D hard to call. The V gene lost 3 bases and the J gene lost 1 base, with 9 bases spanning the gap. Germline CDR1 is MDHEN and CDR2 is SYDVKM. This CDR3 has 14 residues. This chain's CDR3 is CASSFHDKNTEAFF. As DNA, the CDR3 is TGTGCCAGCAGTTTCCACGACAAGAACACTGAAGCTTTCTTT.

The chain is built from TRBV29-1 and TRBJ1-2, with 9 nucleotides matching TRBD1. Germline lookup yields CDR1 SQVTM and CDR2 ANQGSEA. Unmatched junction bases numbered 6, after V lost 4 bases and J lost 0 bases. The CDR3 totals 15 residues. CDR3 DNA: TGCAGCGTTGTAGGACAGGGGACTTCTAACTATGGCTACACCTTC. It encodes CSVVGQGTSNYGYTF.

This chain links TRBV19 with TRBJ2-3; no clear D. Looked up from germline, CDR1 is LNHDA and CDR2 is SQIVND (reference sequence). The ends were cut back, 1 base at V and 2 bases at J, with 10 bases in the middle. The CDR3 has 15 amino acids. CDR3 protein: CASSIGRRDTDTQYF. Written as DNA, the CDR3 is TGTGCCAGTAGTATAGGTCGGAGAGACACAGATACGCAGTATTTT.

This clone was observed a single time. The chain's CDR3 is CASSVLDYQETQYF. The DNA of the CDR3 is TGTGCCAGCAGCGTACTAGATTACCAAGAGACCCAGTACTTC. The chain employs TRBV9 and TRBJ2-5; D gene uncertain. CDR1 is SGDLS and CDR2 is YYNGEE in the germline V gene. Trimming pared 1 base from V and 0 bases from J, leaving 7 bases between. The CDR3 covers 14 residues.

The chain combines TRBV29-1 with TRBJ1-5; D not resolved. The V and J ends lost 4 bases and 5 bases respectively, with 12 bases between them. Germline-derived CDR1 and CDR2 are SQVTM and ANQGSEA. The length of the CDR3 is 13 residues. The CDR3 DNA is TGCAGCGTTGCCAGAGGCCGAGATCAGCCCCAGCATTTT. It translates to CSVARGRDQPQHF.

This clone was detected a few times. The rearrangement joins TRBV7-9 to TRBJ2-5; 7 bases align to TRBD1. After removal of 3 bases from V and 5 bases from J, the junction contained 6 bases not matched to a gene. From germline, CDR1 is SEHNR and CDR2 FQNEAQ (reference sequence). There are 14 residues in the CDR3. The CDR3 sequence is CASSFSLTGETQYF. CDR3 in DNA: TGTGCCAGCAGCTTCTCCCTGACAGGGGAGACCCAGTACTTC.

This chain uses TRBV11-2 with TRBJ2-5; 8 nucleotides line up with TRBD1. J was trimmed by 4 bases and V by 1 base; bases with no gene match: 5. The CDR3 loop spans 15 amino acids. Germline loops: CDR1 SGHAT, CDR2 FQNNGV. CDR3 DNA: TGTGCCAGCAGCTTAGGGACAGGGCGGTTAGAGACCCAGTACTTC. Encoded protein: CASSLGTGRLETQYF.

The V call is TRBV18, the J call TRBJ2-7; no clear D. CDR1 and CDR2 from the germline V gene are KGHSH and LQKENI. V gave up 0 bases and J gave up 6 bases, with 9 bases separating them. The CDR3 contains 13 residues. The CDR3 nucleotides are TGTGCCAGCTCACCACCCAGGCCAGCCGAGCAGTACTTC. This codes for CASSPPRPAEQYF.

The V and J genes are TRBV7-2 and TRBJ1-2; tentatively, D is TRBD1 (5 bases). This CDR3 spans 13 amino acids. From germline, CDR1 is SGHTA and CDR2 FQGNSA. Trimming took 4 bases from V and 4 from J, leaving 10 bases between them. CDR3 DNA sequence: TGTGCCAGCAGCTACGACAGAGCCTATGGCTACACCTTC. Its protein is CASSYDRAYGYTF.

The chain links TRBV28 to TRBJ1-3; D remains ambiguous. The CDR3 loop spans 16 amino acids. V lost 8 bases and J lost 0, with 17 bases in between. Germline CDR1 and CDR2: MDHEN and SYDVKM. The CDR3 coding sequence is TGTGCCAGCCTTTCCCGTAACGCAGACTCTGGAAACACCATATATTTT. Its translation is CASLSRNADSGNTIYF.

The chain has TRBV5-1 and TRBJ2-3, with D perhaps matching TRBD1 (6 bases). The V gene lost 4 bases and the J gene lost 3 bases, with 15 bases spanning the gap. CDR1 and CDR2 from the germline V gene are SGHRS and YFSETQ. This CDR3 contains 15 residues. The chain's CDR3 is CASSQRQDITDTQYF. The DNA for the CDR3 is TGCGCCAGCAGCCAGAGACAGGATATTACAGATACGCAGTATTTT.